A single sample is the source of the 18 T cell receptor beta chains below, sequenced in a study of tumor-infiltrating lymphocytes in primary liver carcinoma. The tissue used was unsorted bulk material of 20-30 mg. RNA and DNA were co-extracted from it with the AllPrep DNA/RNA mini kit. Making TCR beta cDNA involved around 540 ng total RNA and a constant-region primer. Libraries for TCR beta were built through three nested multiplex PCR rounds, which together made up a slightly modified ARM-PCR procedure. Primers for the first two PCR rounds were TRBV1-TRBV30 forward primers and a C-beta reverse primer (roughly 10 cycles per round). TCRdb re-called the multiplex PCR reads with MiXCR, one entry per CDR3 protein. The repertoire has roughly 49,000 distinct CDR3 sequences, just over 70% of them found once; the top ten carry 25% to 35%. The sequenced material came from liver tumor tissue from sampling region 5. Subset described: tumor region T5, tumor centre. These receptors all stem from a man aged 40-49 years with primary liver carcinoma and hepatitis B virus infection.

For this clonotype: The CDR3 ends on some other residue instead of the conserved phenylalanine or tryptophan, so this is likely a read error. V is TRBV6-5 and J is TRBJ2-1, with D possibly TRBD1 on 5 matching bases. The CDR3 extends over 14 amino acids. Trimming stripped 2 bases from V and 9 bases from J, with 14 bases between. CDR1 is MNHEY and CDR2 is SVGAGI in the germline V gene. The CDR3 DNA reads as TGTGCCAGCAGTTACAGGGGCGTCTTCATTGAGCAGTTCTCC. It is translated as CASSYRGVFIEQFS.

For this clonotype: At one end the junction does not follow the germline gene, possibly because of a read error. The chain joins TRBV6-1 to TRBJ2-7; 7 positions match TRBD1. The CDR3 runs to 15 residues. Germline CDR1 MNHNS, CDR2 SASEGT. The CDR3 coding sequence is TGTGCCAGCAGTGGCGGACAGGCCTTCTCCTACGAACAGTGCTTC. Amino acid sequence: CASSGGQAFSYEQCF.

Regarding this clonotype: Sequence at one end of the junction differs from germline and may be a read error. V is TRBV11-2 and J is TRBJ2-3; 8 bases match TRBD2. CDR1 SGHAT and CDR2 FQNNGV come from the germline V gene. This CDR3 has 15 amino acids. CDR3 nucleotide sequence: TGTGCCAGCAGCCATACTAGCGGCTTCAAGGATACACAGTATTTT. Translating it yields CASSHTSGFKDTQYF.

This rearrangement joins TRBV19 to TRBJ2-5; D not resolved. The CDR3 consists of 13 residues. Germline-derived CDR1 and CDR2 are LNHDA and SQIVND (reference sequence). Trimming left V 0 bases short and J 4 bases short, with 6 bases between. In DNA form, the CDR3 reads TGTGCCAGTAGTATAGATCGGTCAGAGACCCAGTACTTC. Encoded protein: CASSIDRSETQYF.

This clonotype was detected ten times or more. The gene calls are TRBV7-8 and TRBJ2-4; the D gene is possibly TRBD2 (5 bases). V lost 6 bases to trimming and J lost 4 bases, with 13 bases between them. This CDR3 region has 14 residues. The V gene's germline CDR1 is SGHVS and CDR2 FQNEAQ. Here the CDR3 DNA reads TGTGCCAGCAGTCCCCGGACGGGAAAAAACATTCAGTACTTC. Translating gives CASSPRTGKNIQYF.

The table lists this clonotype with a few counts. The chain recombines TRBV18 with TRBJ2-7; 8 bases are a match to TRBD1. Germline values: CDR1 KGHSH, CDR2 LQKENI. Losses at the gene ends were 2 bases for V and 3 bases for J; bases not matched to a gene: 6. The CDR3 runs to 15 residues. CDR3 sequence: CASSPMSTGDYEQYF. The CDR3 nucleotides are TGTGCCAGCTCACCAATGTCGACAGGGGACTACGAGCAGTACTTC.

This clonotype has just a few counts. The J gene is TRBJ2-7, the V gene TRBV7-2; D is uncertain. The V end was cut by 3 bases, the J end by 5 bases, with 14 bases between. There are 14 residues in the CDR3. Germline lookup yields CDR1 SGHTA and CDR2 FQGNSA. The CDR3 protein is CASSFSQALNEQYF. CDR3 coding DNA: TGTGCCAGCAGCTTTTCCCAGGCCCTGAACGAGCAGTACTTC.

About this clonotype itself: Likely a read error: the CDR3 ends without its conserved phenylalanine or tryptophan. The chain links TRBV5-6 to TRBJ2-5; 12 bases agree with TRBD2. The ends lost 0 bases at V and 6 bases at J; junction bases unmatched: 6. The CDR3 extends over 16 amino acids. The germline V gene has CDR1 SGHDT and CDR2 YYEEEE. The DNA of the CDR3 is TGTGCCAGCAGCTTGGGTGGTACTAGCGGGAGGAAGACCCAGTACCTC. Its protein is CASSLGGTSGRKTQYL.

Concerning this clonotype itself: The junction differs from germline at one of its ends, possibly a read error. V gene TRBV11-3 combines with J gene TRBJ2-3; D not resolved. CDR3 length equals 13 residues. Germline CDR1 and CDR2: SGHNT and YENEEA. The CDR3 sequence: CATSLDRIDTQYF. CDR3 sequence (DNA): TGTGCCACCAGCTTAGATCGGATAGATACGCAGTATTTT.

The genes are TRBV11-2 and TRBJ2-1; TRBD2 is a possible D gene (5 bases). The CDR3 covers 18 residues. Germline V lookup: CDR1 SGHAT, CDR2 FQNNGV. Trimming removed 6 bases from V and 6 bases from J, with 27 bases in between. In nucleotides, the CDR3 is TGTGCCAGCAGTCGTACAGAAGGGATATTAGCGAGGTCCAATGAGCAGTTCTTC. Translation gives CASSRTEGILARSNEQFF.

In regard to this clonotype: The junction and the germline gene differ at one end; a read error may be behind it. The gene calls are TRBV6-5 and TRBJ2-2; D is unclear. The CDR3 sequence is 14 residues long. From germline, CDR1 is MNHEY and CDR2 SVGAGI. CDR3 in amino acids: CASSLTLNTEELFF. The CDR3 DNA sequence: TGTGCCAGCAGTTTAACATTGAACACCGAGGAGCTGTTTTTT.

About this clonotype itself: A much larger clone differs from this one at a single base, so this may be a read error. This sequence joins TRBV28 and TRBJ2-5, with a tentative D call TRBD2 (5 bases). This CDR3 contains 12 residues. The V gene lost 5 bases and the J gene lost 8 bases, with 12 bases spanning the gap. Germline loops: CDR1 MDHEN, CDR2 SYDVKM. For the CDR3, the DNA is TGTGCCAGCAGTATTGACGGGGATACCCAGTACTTC. This encodes CASSIDGDTQYF.

The J gene is TRBJ2-1, the V gene TRBV6-1; the D gene is possibly TRBD2 (6 bases). Germline V gene sequence: CDR1 MNHNS, CDR2 SASEGT. The germline V and J ends were trimmed by 0 bases and 8 bases, with 14 bases remaining between them. CDR3 length: 15 amino acids. The CDR3 DNA reads TGTGCCAGCAGTGAAGCTCTACGGAGGGTGGATGAGCAGTTCTTC. Amino acids: CASSEALRRVDEQFF.

Regarding this clonotype: This may arise from a read error, as a much more abundant clone is one base away. J is TRBJ1-1 and V is TRBV7-3; D remains unclear. CDR1 and CDR2 (germline): SGHTA, FQGTGA. V lost 2 bases and J 4 bases, leaving 8 bases between the germline ends. This CDR3 spans 13 amino acids. The CDR3 DNA reads as TGTGCCAGCAGCTTAGAAATGAGCACTGAAGCTTTCTTT. Its translation: CASSLEMSTEAFF. Combining the CDR3 with reference TRBV7-3 and TRBJ1-1 gives the whole variable domain GAGVSQTPSNKVTEKGKYVELRCDPISGHTALYWYRQSLGQGPEFLIYFQGTGAADDSGLPNDRFFAVRPEGSVSTLKIQRTERGDSAVYLCASSLEMSTEAFFGQGTRLTVV.

CDR3 loop: CASSLVGGNEAQYF. CDR3 in DNA: TGCGCCAGCAGCTTGGTCGGCGGGAACGAGGCCCAGTACTTC. The chain joins TRBV5-1 to TRBJ2-5; tentative D call: TRBD2 (6 bases). V was clipped by 0 bases and J by 9 bases, with 15 bases between them. The CDR3 loop spans 14 amino acids. Germline values: CDR1 SGHRS, CDR2 YFSETQ.

The genes are TRBV11-2 and TRBJ1-4; the D gene is possibly TRBD1 (5 bases). The germline V gene has CDR1 SGHAT and CDR2 FQNNGV. This CDR3 contains 14 residues. The CDR3 nucleotides read TGTGCAAGCCGCTTTAGGGGCCCCGATGAAAAACTGTTTTTT. The encoded protein is CASRFRGPDEKLFF.

The chain has TRBV24-1 and TRBJ2-7; a weak D match, TRBD1 (6 bases). The V gene's germline CDR1 is KGHDR and CDR2 SFDVKD. V was trimmed by 4 bases and J by 7 bases, leaving 19 bases between them. This CDR3 is built from 15 residues. The CDR3 reads CATSDRQDLVREQYF. CDR3 in DNA: TGTGCCACCAGTGACCGACAGGATTTGGTTAGGGAGCAGTACTTC.

This clonotype was recorded at least ten times. The chain is built from TRBV28 and TRBJ2-6; D not resolved. The CDR3 contains 14 residues. Between the trimmed V and J ends, which lost 3 bases and 3 bases, there was a span of 6 bases. The germline V gene encodes CDR1 MDHEN and CDR2 SYDVKM. Here the CDR3 DNA reads TGTGCCAGCAGTTTGGGTGGTGGGGCCAACGTCCTGACTTTC. This codes for CASSLGGGANVLTF.